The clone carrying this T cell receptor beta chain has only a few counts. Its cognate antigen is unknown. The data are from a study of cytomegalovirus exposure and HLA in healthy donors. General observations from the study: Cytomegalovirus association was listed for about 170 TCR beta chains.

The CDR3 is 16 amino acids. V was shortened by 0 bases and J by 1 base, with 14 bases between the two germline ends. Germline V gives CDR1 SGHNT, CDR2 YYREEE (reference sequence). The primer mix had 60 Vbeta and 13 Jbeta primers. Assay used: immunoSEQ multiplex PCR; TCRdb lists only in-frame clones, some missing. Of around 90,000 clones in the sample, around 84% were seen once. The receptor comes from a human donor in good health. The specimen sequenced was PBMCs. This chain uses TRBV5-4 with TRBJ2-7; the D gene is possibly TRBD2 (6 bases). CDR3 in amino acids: CASSLGAGRKSYEQYF. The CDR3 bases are TGTGCCAGCAGCTTGGGGGCGGGACGGAAATCCTACGAGCAGTACTTC.